These 20 T cell receptor beta chains share one sample of origin, sequenced in a study of blood T cells in healthy people across ages. A J-beta primer mix and a sample-barcoded 5' primer were used in a second PCR of roughly 6 to 12 cycles. TCRdb passed the 5' RACE reads through MiXCR, listing each CDR3 protein once. The table includes around 1.7 million distinct CDR3 sequences, roughly 27% detected once. Sequenced material: blood. Source of these receptors: a woman aged 25-40 years in good health.

There are a few counts of this clonotype. This chain joins TRBV2 and TRBJ2-1; D is ambiguous. The CDR3 contains 13 residues. The V gene's germline CDR1 is SNHLY and CDR2 FYNNEI. Trimming cost V 0 bases and J 7 bases, with 7 bases left between them. The CDR3 DNA reads TGTGCCAGCAGTGAAGCGGACGGAAATGAGCAGTTCTTC. Translated: CASSEADGNEQFF.

This clonotype showed up just a few times. The CDR3 region has the DNA TGCGCCAGCAGCTGGGACAAATCGGGTCAGCGGGGCCGAGAGACCCAGTACTTC. Amino acids: CASSWDKSGQRGRETQYF. The chain uses TRBV5-1 and TRBJ2-5, with D perhaps matching TRBD2 (7 bases). V lost 3 bases, J lost 4 bases, and 25 bases lay in between. CDR3 length equals 18 residues. The germline V gene encodes CDR1 SGHRS and CDR2 YFSETQ.

This CDR3 is CASGPAFNEKLFF. The DNA of the CDR3 is TGTGCTAGTGGCCCGGCCTTTAATGAAAAACTGTTTTTT. The chain combines TRBV12-5 with TRBJ1-4; D is unresolved. Germline lookup yields CDR1 LGHNT and CDR2 FRNRAP. V was clipped by 6 bases and J by 4 bases, with 9 bases between them. The CDR3 contains 13 residues. The full variable domain, in which reference TRBV12-5 and TRBJ1-4 provide the parts outside the CDR3, is DARVTQTPRHKVTEMGQEVTMRCQPILGHNTVFWYRQTMMQGLELLAYFRNRAPLDDSGMPKDRFSAEMPDATLATLKIQPSEPRDSAVYFCASGPAFNEKLFFGSGTQLSVL.

The chain employs TRBV12-3 or TRBV12-4 and TRBJ2-3, with 8 bases matching TRBD2. CDR3 length: 15 residues. The ends lost 3 bases at V and 5 bases at J; junction bases unmatched: 7. The CDR3 DNA reads as TGTGCCAGCAGTTTTACTAGCGGTAACATAGATACGCAGTATTTT. It specifies CASSFTSGNIDTQYF.

The rearrangement joins TRBV28 to TRBJ2-5; D is undetermined. The J call could be wrong; TRBJ2-7 is a better fit for the DNA end. This CDR3 contains 12 residues. Looked up from germline, CDR1 is MDHEN and CDR2 is SYDVKM. The CDR3: CASYSAQREQYF. The CDR3 bases are TGTGCCAGCTACTCGGCCCAGCGCGAGCAGTACTTC.

This clonotype was picked up a small number of times. The rearrangement links TRBV5-1 to TRBJ1-2, with D unclear. V lost 0 bases, J lost 7 bases, and 13 bases lay in between. The V gene's germline CDR1 is SGHRS and CDR2 YFSETQ. This CDR3 comprises 14 residues. CDR3 sequence (DNA): TGCGCCAGCAGCTTGGGCCGAGCCGTTTGTGGCTACACCTTC. Its protein product is CASSLGRAVCGYTF. Together with reference TRBV5-1 and TRBJ1-2, the CDR3 gives the full variable domain: KAGVTQTPRYLIKTRGQQVTLSCSPISGHRSVSWYQQTPGQGLQFLFEYFSETQRNKGNFPGRFSGRQFSNSRSEMNVSTLELGDSALYLCASSLGRAVCGYTFGSGTRLTVV.

This clonotype was counted a few times. V and J are TRBV20-1 and TRBJ2-5; D not certain. The germline gives CDR1 DFQATT, CDR2 SNEGSKA (reference sequence). V shed 4 bases and J shed 0 bases, with 6 bases lying between them. The CDR3 is 12 amino acids. The CDR3 DNA reads as TGCAGTGCTATAGTAAACCAAGAGACCCAGTACTTC. Its translation is CSAIVNQETQYF.

The DNA of the CDR3 is TGCGCCAGCAGCTCGACTAGCGGGGGGCGATACAATGAGCAGTTCTTC. Translation gives CASSSTSGGRYNEQFF. The chain is built from TRBV5-1 and TRBJ2-1, with 13 bases that match TRBD2. Unmatched junction bases numbered 4, after V lost 3 bases and J lost 4 bases. Germline assignment: CDR1 SGHRS and CDR2 YFSETQ. The CDR3 has 16 amino acids.

This clonotype was detected many times. This sequence joins TRBV29-1 and TRBJ2-7; 7 bases align to TRBD2. CDR1 and CDR2 (germline): SQVTM, ANQGSEA. The length of the CDR3 is 13 residues. V was clipped by 5 bases and J by 2 bases; unmatched bases: 6. DNA of the CDR3: TGCAGCGTTACTCCGGGACTACCCTACGAGCAGTACTTC. Its translation is CSVTPGLPYEQYF.

The rearrangement joins TRBV7-2 to TRBJ2-3, with 12 nucleotides matching TRBD2. Germline V gives CDR1 SGHTA, CDR2 FQGNSA. CDR3 size: 20 residues. V gave up 5 bases and J gave up 1 base; unmatched junction bases: 16. CDR3 sequence: CASSPPPLLAGGRGTDTQYF. CDR3 sequence (DNA): TGTGCCAGCAGCCCCCCACCACTACTAGCGGGGGGCAGGGGCACAGATACGCAGTATTTT.

This rearrangement joins TRBV5-1 to TRBJ2-3; weak D call: TRBD1 (5 bases). Trimming shortened V by 3 bases and J by 6 bases, and 14 bases separated the two germline ends. Germline V gene sequence: CDR1 SGHRS, CDR2 YFSETQ. The CDR3 is 14 residues long. CDR3 nucleotide sequence: TGCGCCAGCAGCTGGCAGGGTGAGTTGGATACGCAGTATTTT. Amino acid sequence: CASSWQGELDTQYF.

The V and J genes are TRBV5-1 and TRBJ2-3; D is unresolved. The CDR3 totals 16 residues. V gave up 1 base and J gave up 1 base, with 13 bases separating them. In germline, CDR1 is SGHRS, CDR2 YFSETQ. CDR3 sequence reads: CASSLSSQPGTDTQYF. The DNA for the CDR3 is TGCGCCAGCAGCTTGTCATCTCAGCCGGGCACAGATACGCAGTATTTT.

This clonotype was detected a few times. The CDR3 here is CASSLGMGEGNIQYF. CDR3 sequence (DNA): TGTGCCAGCAGTTTAGGTATGGGTGAGGGGAACATTCAGTACTTC. The V and J genes are TRBV12-3 or TRBV12-4 and TRBJ2-4; D may be TRBD1 or TRBD2 (5 bases each). V gave up 1 base and J gave up 7 bases, with 14 bases separating them. CDR3 length: 15 residues.

This clonotype appeared a few times. The chain couples TRBV10-3 to TRBJ1-1; 7 bases agree with TRBD1. Germline CDR1 is ENHRY and CDR2 is SYGVKD. The V segment lost 8 bases and the J segment 7 bases; nucleotides outside the gene matches: 7. This CDR3 is built from 12 residues. This CDR3 reads CAIATGRGEAFF. The CDR3 region has the DNA TGTGCCATCGCGACAGGGCGGGGTGAAGCTTTCTTT.

There are many counts of this clonotype. Mismatch with germline at one junction end may stem from a read error. The V call is TRBV5-1, the J call TRBJ2-4; D unclear. Germline V gene sequence: CDR1 SGHRS, CDR2 YFSETQ. The CDR3 contains 12 residues. CDR3: CAISLPDYIQYF. CDR3 nucleotides: TGCGCCATCAGCTTGCCGGATTACATTCAGTACTTC.

The V and J genes are TRBV12-3 or TRBV12-4 and TRBJ2-1; D is uncertain. V was pared by 1 base and J by 10 bases, with 14 bases between. This CDR3 region has 14 residues. CDR3 bases: TGTGCCAGCAGTTTAGGAAGGGTCGGCGAGGAGCAGTTCTTC. Amino acids: CASSLGRVGEEQFF.

The chain joins TRBV9 to TRBJ2-1; 12 nucleotides agree with TRBD2. Trimming at V came to 3 bases and at J to 2 bases, leaving 3 bases not matched to a gene. The CDR3 loop spans 16 amino acids. Germline CDR1 SGDLS, CDR2 YYNGEE. This CDR3 is CASSALAGGAYNEQFF. The CDR3 DNA sequence: TGTGCCAGCAGCGCCCTAGCGGGAGGGGCCTACAATGAGCAGTTCTTC.

V is TRBV11-2 and J is TRBJ2-7, with TRBD2 as a possible D gene (7 bases). V gave up 1 base and J gave up 7 bases, with 23 bases separating them. The CDR3 extends over 17 amino acids. Per the germline V gene, CDR1 is SGHAT and CDR2 is FQNNGV. The CDR3 sequence is CASSLAGGSRGFGEQYF. Here the CDR3 DNA reads TGTGCCAGCAGCTTAGCTGGCGGGAGCAGGGGCTTTGGGGAGCAGTACTTC.

The rearrangement links TRBV5-1 to TRBJ2-3, with a weak D call TRBD1 (6 bases). This CDR3 is 14 amino acids long. CDR1 and CDR2 from the germline V gene are SGHRS and YFSETQ. The germline V and J ends were trimmed by 4 bases and 5 bases, with 14 bases remaining between them. The CDR3 spells CASSPQGGLDTQYF. The CDR3 coding sequence is TGCGCCAGCAGCCCGCAAGGGGGTTTAGATACGCAGTATTTT.

The chain joins TRBV7-3 to TRBJ1-1, with TRBD1 matching 11 bases. Germline CDR1 is SGHTA and CDR2 is FQGTGA. Trimming removed 5 bases from V and 7 bases from J; junction bases left unmatched: 9. This CDR3 contains 15 residues. The CDR3, as DNA: TGTGCCAGCAGCCCACCCCGGGACAGGGGGGATGAAGCTTTCTTT. Encoded protein: CASSPPRDRGDEAFF.